This T cell receptor beta chain originates from a study of blood T cell repertoires in COVID-19. About the study: Sources were T cells, B-cell-depleted T cells, or PBMCs; the material itself was cDNA or gDNA.

Only in-frame clones appear in the TCRdb table, and some are missing; sequencing was by immunoSEQ multiplex PCR. In the table there are a few hundred thousand clones, about nine tenths of which are singletons. This CDR3 comprises 16 residues. V was shortened by 4 bases and J by 4 bases, with 17 bases between the two germline ends. Germline V gene data show CDR1 as SGDLS and CDR2 as YYNGEE. This clonotype was sampled from a woman in her 30s with COVID-19, enrolled during active disease. The sequencing sample was made of peripheral blood. V is TRBV9 and J is TRBJ2-2; TRBD2 is a possible D gene (6 bases). As DNA, the CDR3 is TGTGCCAGCAGCCCGTCAGGGAACGGGGGCACCGGGGAGCTGTTTTTT. Its protein is CASSPSGNGGTGELFF. The whole variable domain, remainder taken from reference TRBV9 and TRBJ2-2, is DSGVTQTPKHLITATGQRVTLRCSPRSGDLSVYWYQQSLDQGLQFLIQYYNGEERAKGNILERFSAQQFPDLHSELNLSSLELGDSALYFCASSPSGNGGTGELFFGEGSRLTVL.